This T cell receptor beta chain stems from a study of cytomegalovirus exposure and HLA in healthy donors. Study-wide background: The approximately 110 validation repertoires, a later analysis reported, used the same platform as the 666 first-cohort repertoires.

The donors belonged to the approximately 120-subject validation cohort, separate from the approximately 700-subject first cohort. Notes on the study in general: There were some public TCRs occurring in many donors, but most TCR sequences were rare. According to a subsequent analysis, TCR clusters identified in the first cohort showed a tendency to co-occur across the roughly 120 validation repertoires.

A note on this clone: Its antigen is currently unknown.

Clones were read by immunoSEQ multiplex PCR, and TCRdb kept only the in-frame ones, dropping some. The sample includes approximately 160,000 clones, roughly 91% of them seen just once. Germline CDR1 and CDR2: SEHNR and FQNEAQ (reference sequence). J gave up 5 bases and V 1 base, and 2 bases lay outside the gene matches. This CDR3 spans 14 amino acids. J is TRBJ1-1 and V is TRBV7-9; 9 bases match TRBD1. The origin of this receptor is a woman aged 18-29 years in good health and CMV-seropositive. The sequenced sample was PBMCs. For the CDR3, the DNA is TGTGCCAGCAGCTTAGTCGGACAGGGGACTGAAGCTTTCTTT. It specifies CASSLVGQGTEAFF.